These 17 T cell receptor beta chains were all obtained from the same sample, sequenced in a study of T cells in Graves' hyperthyroidism and ophthalmopathy (dated by TCRdb to the late 2010s). Libraries were prepared through multiplex PCR. Sequencing relied on an Illumina HiSeq 2000. TCR beta CDR3 regions were amplified from RNA transcripts. The TCR CDR3 was subjected to a first round of RT-PCR using the HTBI primer set and the Qiagen OneStep RT-PCR kit. The public reads were reprocessed in TCRdb via fastp at Q25 and MiXCR, keeping in-frame beta chains. CDR3 protein sequences are deduplicated, and each keeps its most common genes and DNA. A total of some 620,000 distinct CDR3 sequences appear in this sample, around 15% of them only once. The ten largest account for about 3.8% of the sample. The sequencing sample was made of blood. The receptors stem from a woman younger than 45 with Graves' hyperthyroidism.

V is TRBV9 and J is TRBJ1-2; D is perhaps TRBD1 (5 bases). Trimming took off 1 base at V and 3 bases at J, with 13 bases between the two ends. The germline V gene has CDR1 SGDLS and CDR2 YYNGEE. The CDR3 is 15 amino acids. The CDR3 nucleotides read TGTGCCAGCAGCGTAACCGGGACGGATGACTATGGCTACACCTTC. Its translation: CASSVTGTDDYGYTF.

This clonotype was recorded many times. The V gene is TRBV28, the J gene TRBJ2-7; D unresolved. This CDR3 comprises 13 residues. Germline CDR1 reads MDHEN; CDR2 reads SYDVKM. Trimming left V 3 bases short and J 4 bases short, with 10 bases between. The CDR3 sequence is CASSFAGEYEQYF. CDR3 nucleotides: TGTGCCAGCAGTTTTGCAGGAGAATACGAGCAGTACTTC.

This clonotype was counted between two and nine times. V gene TRBV30 combines with J gene TRBJ2-7; unclear D gene. Trimming removed 1 base at V and 6 bases at J, with 10 bases between. CDR1 and CDR2 (germline): GTSNPN, SVGIG (reference sequence). The CDR3 contains 12 residues. CDR3 DNA: TGTGCCTGGAGTGCCCAGGAAGGCGAGCAGTACTTC. Translated, it gives CAWSAQEGEQYF.

This clonotype was seen only a few times. The chain is built from TRBV2 and TRBJ2-7; TRBD2 is a possible D gene (6 bases). CDR3 length equals 13 residues. CDR1 is SNHLY, CDR2 FYNNEI, per germline. V lost 3 bases and J 2 bases, leaving 8 bases between the germline ends. This CDR3 reads CASSEASAYEQYF. In nucleotides, the CDR3 is TGTGCCAGCAGTGAGGCTAGCGCCTACGAGCAGTACTTC.

Ten or more counts support this clonotype. The rearrangement joins TRBV10-3 to TRBJ2-3, with a tentative D call TRBD1 (6 bases). Trimming stripped 0 bases from V and 1 base from J, with 11 bases between. The CDR3 is 16 residues long. CDR1 ENHRY and CDR2 SYGVKD come from the germline V gene. In nucleotides, the CDR3 is TGTGCCATCAGTGAGTCGCTGGGGGCGCGCACAGATACGCAGTATTTT. This gives the protein CAISESLGARTDTQYF.

The V and J genes are TRBV30 and TRBJ1-5, with D perhaps matching TRBD1 (6 bases). Trimming shortened V by 7 bases and J by 2 bases, and 18 bases separated the two germline ends. This CDR3 contains 15 residues. Germline lookup yields CDR1 GTSNPN and CDR2 SVGIG (reference sequence). CDR3 sequence reads: CASAQGGPGNQPQHF. In nucleotides, the CDR3 is TGTGCCTCAGCGCAAGGGGGACCAGGCAATCAGCCCCAGCATTTT.

This clonotype was seen at least ten times. The chain carries TRBV28 and TRBJ2-3; possible D gene TRBD1, 5 bases. The CDR3 totals 17 residues. Germline loops: CDR1 MDHEN, CDR2 SYDVKM. The V end was cut by 5 bases, the J end by 4 bases, with 22 bases between. CDR3 sequence: CASSHSKPLGHSDTQYF. DNA for the CDR3: TGTGCCAGCAGTCATTCTAAGCCCCTCGGACATTCAGATACGCAGTATTTT.

A few counts support this clonotype. The rearrangement uses TRBV13 and TRBJ2-7; possibly TRBD1 for D (6 bases). Trimming took off 4 bases at V and 1 base at J, with 11 bases between the two ends. Germline values: CDR1 PRHDT, CDR2 FYEKMQ (reference sequence). The CDR3 totals 14 residues. CDR3 region: CASSSGDRSYEQYF. CDR3 nucleotide sequence: TGTGCCAGCAGCTCCGGAGACAGGTCCTACGAGCAGTACTTC.

This clonotype was observed a handful of times. The chain is built from TRBV7-2 and TRBJ2-7, with TRBD1 identical over 9 bases. Germline trimming cut 6 bases from V and 0 bases from J; bases unmatched to any gene: 15. The CDR3 totals 18 residues. Germline V gives CDR1 SGHTA, CDR2 FQGNSA. CDR3 amino acids: CASRSRVGRTGVSYEQYF. CDR3 DNA sequence: TGTGCCAGCAGATCCCGCGTAGGGAGGACAGGGGTCTCCTACGAGCAGTACTTC. Together with reference TRBV7-2 and TRBJ2-7, the CDR3 gives the full variable domain: GAGVSQSPSNKVTEKGKDVELRCDPISGHTALYWYRQSLGQGLEFLIYFQGNSAPDKSGLPSDRFSAERTGGSVSTLTIQRTQQEDSAVYLCASRSRVGRTGVSYEQYFGPGTRLTVT.

This clonotype was counted between two and nine times. One end of the junction is discordant with germline, which a read error may explain. CDR3 region: CASGETRTGANVLTF. For the CDR3, the DNA is TGTGCCAGCGGTGAAACCAGGACGGGGGCCAACGTCCTGACTTTC. V and J are TRBV2 and TRBJ2-6; no reliable D call. This CDR3 has 15 amino acids. Germline assignment: CDR1 SNHLY and CDR2 FYNNEI.

This sequence joins TRBV6-2 or TRBV6-3 and TRBJ2-1; the match to TRBD2 covers 8 bases. The CDR3 totals 15 residues. From germline, CDR1 is MNHEY and CDR2 SVGEGT. Trimming cost V 9 bases and J 0 bases; bases outside gene matches: 7. CDR3 in amino acids: CASTSGESSYNEQFF. In DNA, the CDR3 is TGTGCCAGTACTAGCGGAGAGAGCTCCTACAATGAGCAGTTCTTC.

The rearrangement joins TRBV19 to TRBJ2-7, with D perhaps TRBD2 (7 bases). The CDR3 has 16 residues. Trimming shortened V by 7 bases and J by 5 bases, and 24 bases separated the two germline ends. Germline V gene data show CDR1 as LNHDA and CDR2 as SQIVND (reference sequence). The CDR3 coding sequence is TGTGCCAGTACTCCGCGCTTACAGGGACTAAGCAACGAGCAGTACTTC. Its translation is CASTPRLQGLSNEQYF.

This clonotype was counted at least ten times. The chain has TRBV6-5 and TRBJ2-3; D remains unclear. The germline CDR1 and CDR2 sequences are MNHEY and SVGAGI. This CDR3 has 15 amino acids. Trimming removed 2 bases from V and 3 bases from J, with 12 bases in between. The CDR3 loop is CASSYEASQTDTQYF. CDR3 coding DNA: TGTGCCAGCAGTTACGAGGCTAGTCAGACAGATACGCAGTATTTT.

In this sample, this clonotype turned up many times. The V and J genes are TRBV20-1 and TRBJ1-5; D call uncertain. The CDR3 consists of 13 residues. Trimming shortened V by 0 bases and J by 7 bases, and 10 bases separated the two germline ends. Germline V gives CDR1 DFQATT, CDR2 SNEGSKA (reference sequence). The CDR3 coding sequence is TGCAGTGCTAGAGATCGGGGAACGCAGCCCCAGCATTTT. Translation gives CSARDRGTQPQHF.

The chain combines TRBV18 with TRBJ2-7; TRBD1 agrees at 10 bases. This CDR3 is 16 amino acids long. CDR1 KGHSH and CDR2 LQKENI come from the germline V gene. The J segment lost 2 bases and the V segment lost 4 bases, leaving 8 bases of the junction unmatched. The CDR3 reads CASSRTGTGAPYEQYF. The CDR3 nucleotides are TGTGCCAGCTCACGAACCGGGACAGGGGCCCCCTACGAGCAGTACTTC.

This clonotype was counted many times. This rearrangement joins TRBV30 to TRBJ1-2, with 7 bases lining up with TRBD1. CDR3 length equals 15 residues. CDR1 and CDR2 from the germline V gene are GTSNPN and SVGIG (reference sequence). V shed 0 bases and J 1 base; nucleotides not matched to a gene: 5. CDR3 DNA sequence: TGTGCCTGGAGTGTAACCGGGACAGATAACTATGGCTACACCTTC. It yields the protein CAWSVTGTDNYGYTF.

The chain links TRBV27 to TRBJ1-5; D is ambiguous. Per germline, CDR1 MNHEY and CDR2 SMNVEV (reference sequence). The CDR3 spans 16 residues. V gave up 0 bases and J gave up 0 bases, with 9 bases separating them. The CDR3 reads CASSLSVGYSNQPQHF. The CDR3 DNA is TGTGCCAGCAGTTTATCGGTCGGTTATAGCAATCAGCCCCAGCATTTT.